This TCR beta chain was recovered during a study of neurological immune-mediated disorders. The study used blood bank volunteers in Maryland, USA, as healthy controls. Stored at -80 C, 2 million PBMCs were the source of the unsorted libraries. Whole-study findings and limits: No CDR3 amino acid sequences recurred among expanded clones across subjects, suggesting private repertoires in all groups.

5'RACE employing 10-nucleotide random UMIs yielded the cDNA. TCRdb re-called the 5' RACE reads through MiXCR, storing one row per CDR3 protein. The sample lists some 15,000 distinct CDR3 sequences, roughly 22% occurring once. In its sample, this clonotype was seen many times. The antigen is undetermined. Germline V gene lookup returns CDR1 SQVTM and CDR2 ANQGSEA. V gave up 5 bases and J gave up 0 bases, with 13 bases separating them. The CDR3 contains 14 residues. The sequencing input was PBMCs. This receptor was obtained from a man between 45 and 60 years old in good health. The genes are TRBV29-1 and TRBJ1-1; TRBD1 is a possible D gene (5 bases). CDR3 in amino acids: CSVLGGVMNTEAFF. The DNA of the CDR3 is TGCAGCGTTCTTGGGGGGGTCATGAACACTGAAGCTTTCTTT.